The next 18 T cell receptor beta chains were all read from a single sample in a study of T and B cells in COVID-19 patients. BIOMED2 TRB-A/B primer pools were used in multiplex TRB PCR. TCRdb re-called the multiplex PCR reads with MiXCR, one entry per CDR3 protein. The table has over a thousand distinct CDR3 sequences, around 30% seen once. Blood genomic DNA input for TRB amplification was 250-500 ng. Sequenced input: blood. These receptor sequences come from a human donor with active COVID-19.

This clonotype is deemed medium-sized. The V and J genes are TRBV6-5 and TRBJ1-1; D possibly corresponds to TRBD1 (5 bases). Trimming cost V 5 bases and J 0 bases, with 10 bases left between them. CDR1 and CDR2 (germline): MNHEY, SVGAGI. The CDR3 extends over 14 amino acids. CDR3 bases: TGTGCCAGCAGTCGACAGAGAATGAACACTGAAGCTTTCTTT. Residues: CASSRQRMNTEAFF.

This clonotype was recorded a few times. V gene TRBV7-2 combines with J gene TRBJ1-5, with D possibly TRBD1 on 6 matching bases. Trimming removed 5 bases at V and 1 base at J, with 18 bases between. Looked up from germline, CDR1 is SGHTA and CDR2 is FQGNSA. CDR3 length equals 17 residues. DNA of the CDR3: TGTGCCAGCAGCCACAGGAAAGGGGGACTGAGCAATCAGCCCCAGCATTTT. Amino acid sequence: CASSHRKGGLSNQPQHF. The full variable domain, with the rest looked up from reference TRBV7-2 and TRBJ1-5, is GAGVSQSPSNKVTEKGKDVELRCDPISGHTALYWYRQSLGQGLEFLIYFQGNSAPDKSGLPSDRFSAERTGGSVSTLTIQRTQQEDSAVYLCASSHRKGGLSNQPQHFGDGTRLSIL.

The chain couples TRBV14 to TRBJ2-3; the D is unclear. Per germline, CDR1 SGHDN and CDR2 FVKESK. Trimming removed 3 bases from V and 3 bases from J, with 7 bases in between. This CDR3 has 13 amino acids. CDR3 sequence: CASSQFQTDTQYF. The CDR3 DNA reads TGTGCCAGCAGCCAGTTCCAGACAGATACGCAGTATTTT.

The chain recombines TRBV12-3 or TRBV12-4 with TRBJ1-1, with D maybe TRBD1 (6 bases). The CDR3 covers 14 residues. V was cut by 6 bases and J by 3 bases, with 14 bases left in between. CDR3 in DNA: TGTGCCAGCAGCAACAGGGTTGGCCACACTGAAGCTTTCTTT. Translation gives CASSNRVGHTEAFF.

CDR3 protein: CSAFGWGNQPQHF. CDR3 DNA sequence: TGCAGTGCCTTCGGGTGGGGCAATCAGCCCCAGCATTTT. V and J are TRBV20-1 and TRBJ1-5; D uncertain. This CDR3 region has 13 residues. The ends were cut back, 6 bases at V and 2 bases at J, with 11 bases in the middle. CDR1 is DFQATT, CDR2 SNEGSKA, per germline (reference sequence).

The rearrangement uses TRBV20-1 and TRBJ2-7, with a weak D call TRBD1 (6 bases). Germline values: CDR1 DFQATT, CDR2 SNEGSKA (reference sequence). V lost 2 bases and J lost 1, with 12 bases in between. The CDR3 loop spans 14 amino acids. CDR3 sequence: CSARSTQGSYEQYF. As DNA, the CDR3 is TGCAGTGCTAGAAGTACGCAGGGGTCCTACGAGCAGTACTTC.

Concerning this clonotype: This clone may be a read error of a much larger clone one base away. The rearrangement uses TRBV19 and TRBJ1-5, with D unresolved. This CDR3 comprises 15 residues. Trimming cost V 2 bases and J 0 bases, with 8 bases left between them. Germline CDR1 is LNHDA and CDR2 is SQIVND (reference sequence). The CDR3 region is CASSIYTSSNQPQHF. As DNA, the CDR3 is TGTGCCAGTAGTATATACACATCTAGCAATCAGCCCCAGCATTTT.

This clonotype was observed a few times. The chain uses TRBV27 and TRBJ1-6; possibly TRBD1 for D (6 bases). Trimming removed 2 bases at V and 4 bases at J, with 6 bases between. CDR3 size: 14 residues. From germline, CDR1 is MNHEY and CDR2 SMNVEV (reference sequence). The CDR3: CASSLTGYNSPLHF. In DNA form, the CDR3 reads TGTGCCAGCAGTTTAACAGGGTATAATTCACCCCTCCACTTT.

The gene calls are TRBV7-9 and TRBJ2-3, with D perhaps matching TRBD2 (6 bases). Germline V gene data show CDR1 as SEHNR and CDR2 as FQNEAQ (reference sequence). Trimming shortened V by 8 bases and J by 5 bases, and 8 bases separated the two germline ends. The CDR3 loop spans 11 amino acids. The CDR3: CASRERDTQYF. CDR3 DNA sequence: TGTGCCAGCCGGGAGCGAGATACGCAGTATTTT. The full variable domain, rest sourced from reference TRBV7-9 and TRBJ2-3, is DTGVSQNPRHKITKRGQNVTFRCDPISEHNRLYWYRQTLGQGPEFLTYFQNEAQLEKSRLLSDRFSAERPKGSFSTLEIQRTEQGDSAMYLCASRERDTQYFGPGTRLTVL.

The genes are TRBV5-5 and TRBJ2-1; 11 nucleotides align to TRBD2. J was trimmed by 0 bases and V by 4 bases; bases with no gene match: 9. Germline lookup yields CDR1 SGHKS and CDR2 YYEKEE (reference sequence). This CDR3 is 18 amino acids long. This chain's CDR3 is CASSKGTSGGSSYNEQFF. CDR3 DNA sequence: TGTGCCAGCAGCAAAGGGACTAGCGGAGGGAGCTCCTACAATGAGCAGTTCTTC.

This clonotype qualifies as medium-sized. The chain links TRBV6-5 to TRBJ2-2; weak D call: TRBD1 (6 bases). This CDR3 comprises 16 residues. Germline V gene sequence: CDR1 MNHEY, CDR2 SVGAGI. V was pared by 6 bases and J by 0 bases, with 14 bases between. CDR3 amino acids: CASSPGVFANTGELFF. The CDR3, as DNA: TGTGCCAGCAGCCCAGGGGTCTTCGCGAACACCGGGGAGCTGTTTTTT.

This clonotype was counted between two and nine times. J is TRBJ2-2 and V is TRBV6-2 or TRBV6-3, with 12 bases matching TRBD2. V lost 2 bases and J lost 7; bases outside the gene matches: 2. Germline CDR1 reads MNHEY; CDR2 reads SVGEGT. The CDR3 loop spans 15 amino acids. CDR3 sequence: CASSYRLAGVGELFF. In DNA, the CDR3 is TGTGCCAGCAGTTACCGACTAGCGGGAGTCGGGGAGCTGTTTTTT.

In this sample, this clonotype is medium-sized (0.01 to 0.1%). This chain uses TRBV19 with TRBJ1-2; the D is unclear. CDR3 size: 14 residues. CDR1 and CDR2 (germline): LNHDA, SQIVND (reference sequence). V shed 5 bases and J shed 8 bases, with 18 bases lying between them. The CDR3 sequence is CASSPRLTARGYTF. In nucleotides, the CDR3 is TGTGCCAGTAGTCCCCGATTAACGGCTCGAGGCTACACCTTC.

The gene calls are TRBV24-1 and TRBJ2-5; 7 nucleotides align to TRBD2. CDR3 length: 19 residues. Germline lookup yields CDR1 KGHDR and CDR2 SFDVKD. Germline trimming cut 3 bases from V and 2 bases from J; bases unmatched to any gene: 17. The chain's CDR3 is CATSDPDGGVADLQETQYF. CDR3 bases: TGTGCCACCAGTGATCCGGATGGGGGGGTGGCCGACCTTCAAGAGACCCAGTACTTC.

The chain carries TRBV5-5 and TRBJ2-5; 10 bases align to TRBD2. The CDR3 is made up of 17 amino acids. Germline assignment: CDR1 SGHKS and CDR2 YYEKEE (reference sequence). After removal of 0 bases from V and 11 bases from J, the junction contained 16 bases not matched to a gene. The CDR3 here is CASSLARLASGSNEQYF. The CDR3 region has the DNA TGTGCCAGCAGCTTGGCCCGGTTGGCTAGCGGGAGCAATGAGCAGTACTTC.

The rearrangement links TRBV7-2 to TRBJ2-1; 7 bases fit TRBD1. The CDR3 is 15 residues long. The trim removed 0 bases at V and 7 bases at J, leaving 6 bases unmatched. The V gene's germline CDR1 is SGHTA and CDR2 FQGNSA. The CDR3 sequence is CASSLAQGEWNEQFF. CDR3 DNA: TGTGCCAGCAGCTTAGCGCAGGGGGAGTGGAATGAGCAGTTCTTC.

This clonotype is classed as medium-sized. This chain joins TRBV19 and TRBJ2-2; 10 bases agree with TRBD1. The germline V gene has CDR1 LNHDA and CDR2 SQIVND (reference sequence). The V gene end was trimmed by 6 bases and the J gene end by 3 bases; junction bases not matched to a gene: 7. There are 16 residues in the CDR3. Written as DNA, the CDR3 is TGTGCCAGTAGCCCGGGACAGGGGATCTACACCGGGGAGCTGTTTTTT. This codes for CASSPGQGIYTGELFF. Full variable domain (remainder filled in from reference TRBV19 and TRBJ2-2): DGGITQSPKYLFRKEGQNVTLSCEQNLNHDAMYWYRQDPGQGLRLIYYSQIVNDFQKGDIAEGYSVSREKKESFPLTVTSAQKNPTAFYLCASSPGQGIYTGELFFGEGSRLTVL.

The sample holds a few counts of this clonotype. The CDR3: CAWGITGPEQFF. In DNA form, the CDR3 reads TGTGCCTGGGGAATAACAGGGCCCGAGCAGTTCTTC. The chain links TRBV30 to TRBJ2-1; TRBD1 might be the D (6 bases). The CDR3 has 12 amino acids. V gave up 5 bases and J gave up 10 bases, with 15 bases separating them. Germline V gene sequence: CDR1 GTSNPN, CDR2 SVGIG (reference sequence).